The present entry profiles one T cell receptor beta chain with its context. No antigen is known for it. Looked up from germline, CDR1 is DFQATT and CDR2 is SNEGSKA (reference sequence). This CDR3 is 14 amino acids long. Making cDNA involved eight separate reactions per sample. Using the 5' RACE reads, TCRdb records one entry per CDR3 protein without DNA. This sample contains around 450,000 distinct CDR3 sequences. The data belong to a study of monozygotic twins with inflammatory bowel disease. General study results and limits: For IBD patients, clonotypes shared with others were fewer than for healthy twins, especially with disease activity.

This TCR was sampled from a human donor with ulcerative colitis or Crohn's disease, or a healthy co-twin of an affected twin (not recorded which). The gene calls are TRBV20-1 and TRBJ1-2; absent DNA, TCRdb's TRBD1 call cannot be checked. Sequencing was performed on blood. CDR3 region: CSARVAPGGWGYTF.